This is a list of T cell receptor beta chains from one sample in a study of T cell responses to AZD1222 COVID-19 vaccine. TCRdb's copy holds only in-frame clones and misses some; the assay was immunoSEQ multiplex PCR. The sample has more than 150,000 clones, 80% to 95% seen once. This specimen consisted of peripheral blood, obtained on day 0 of AZD1222 vaccination. Every receptor here comes from an adult in good health. The CDR3 runs from the conserved cysteine through the conserved F or W. A D gene is named only where the DNA matches it firmly. Clone size is shown for a subset of rows, as once, few, many or a class of expanded clone.

TRBV27,TRBJ2-3,NA,TRBD2,TGTGCCAGCGCAGCGGGGGCTAGCACAGATACGCAGTATTTT,CASAAGASTDTQYF
TRBV24-1,TRBJ2-3,NA,NA,TGTGCCACCAGTGGAGGGCAGGGACCCTCAGATACGCAGTATTTT,CATSGGQGPSDTQYF
TRBV11-3,TRBJ1-2,once,TRBD1,TGTGCCAGCAGCTTGGACAGGGGGGCCTCTAATGGCTACACCTTC,CASSLDRGASNGYTF
TRBV6-4,TRBJ1-1,NA,NA,TGTGCCAGCAGCGAGTCATTCAGTTCGGAAGCTTTCTTT,CASSESFSSEAFF
TRBV28,TRBJ1-2,NA,NA,TGTGCCAGCACCCTGGGAGGGGAGGCCTATGGCTACACCTTC,CASTLGGEAYGYTF
TRBV10-3,TRBJ1-2,NA,NA,TGTGCCATCAGTGAGATAGTCAGAGGGGGAGGCTACACCTTC,CAISEIVRGGGYTF
TRBV19,TRBJ1-1,NA,NA,TGTGCCAGTAGTGAACATCAGGGACTGAACACTGAAGCTTTCTTT,CASSEHQGLNTEAFF
TRBV29-1,TRBJ2-1,NA,TRBD1,TGCAGCGACCGGGACAGGGGCAGCAATGAGCAGTTCTTC,CSDRDRGSNEQFF
TRBV23-1,TRBJ1-1,NA,NA,TGCGCCAGCAGTCAAATAGATGAACAATCTGAAGCTTTCTTT,CASSQIDEQSEAFF
TRBV6-5,TRBJ1-1,once,TRBD1,TGTGCCAGCGAGGGGGCAGAGTACACTGAAGCTTTCTTT,CASEGAEYTEAFF
TRBV29-1,TRBJ2-2,NA,NA,TGCAGCGTTGGGGGCCAGTACACCGGGGAGCTGTTTTTT,CSVGGQYTGELFF